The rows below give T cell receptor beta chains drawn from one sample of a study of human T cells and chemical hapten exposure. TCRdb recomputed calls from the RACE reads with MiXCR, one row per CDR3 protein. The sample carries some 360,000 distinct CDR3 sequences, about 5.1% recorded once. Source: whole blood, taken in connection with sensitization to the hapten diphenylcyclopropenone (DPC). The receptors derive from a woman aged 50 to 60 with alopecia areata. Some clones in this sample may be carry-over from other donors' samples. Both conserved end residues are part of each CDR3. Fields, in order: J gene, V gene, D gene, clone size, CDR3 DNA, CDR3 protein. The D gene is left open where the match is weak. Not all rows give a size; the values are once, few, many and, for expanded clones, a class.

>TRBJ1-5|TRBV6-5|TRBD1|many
TGTGCCAGCACCGAAAGACAGGGAGCGAGTCAGCCCCAGCATTTT
CASTERQGASQPQHF
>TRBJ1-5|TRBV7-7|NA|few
TGTGCCAGCAGCTTAGCCCCTCAACAGCCCCAGCATTTT
CASSLAPQQPQHF
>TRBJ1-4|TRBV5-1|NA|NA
TGCGCCAGCAGCTTGCCAGGGCTAGATGAAAAACTGTTTTTT
CASSLPGLDEKLFF
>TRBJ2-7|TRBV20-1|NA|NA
TGCAGTGCTAGAGGGCGATCAGATATCTACGAGCAGTACTTC
CSARGRSDIYEQYF
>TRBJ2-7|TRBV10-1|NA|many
TGCGCCAGCAGTGAGTCGAGTCAGGCCTTCTACGAGCAGTACTTC
CASSESSQAFYEQYF
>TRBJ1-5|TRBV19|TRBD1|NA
TGTGCCAGTCGCCCCGTTGACAGGGGTGACAATCAGCCCCAGCATTTT
CASRPVDRGDNQPQHF
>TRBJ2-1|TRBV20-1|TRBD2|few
TGCAGTGCTAGACCTAGCGGAGGGGAGCAGTTCTTC
CSARPSGGEQFF
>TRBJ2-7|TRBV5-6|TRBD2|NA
TGTGACAGCAGCTCCCGGTCTAGCGGGAGGGCCTACGAGCAGTACTTC
CDSSSRSSGRAYEQYF
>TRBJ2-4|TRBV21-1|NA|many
TGTGCCAGCAGCAAAATTACCGATTTGGCATCCCCCAAAAACATTCAGTACTTC
CASSKITDLASPKNIQYF
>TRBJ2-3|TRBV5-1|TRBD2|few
TGCGCCAGCAGCGGCCAGCGGGGGGCCCAAGATACGCAGTATTTT
CASSGQRGAQDTQYF
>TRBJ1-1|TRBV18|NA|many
TGTGCCAGCTCAGCGGGATCGGGCAATGAAGCTTTCTTT
CASSAGSGNEAFF
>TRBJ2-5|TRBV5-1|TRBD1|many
TGCGCCAGCAGCTTGGCTGACAGGGACGAAGAGACCCAGTACTTC
CASSLADRDEETQYF
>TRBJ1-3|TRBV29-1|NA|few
TGCAGCGTTGAAGATCAGGCAGGGCCTGGAAACACCATATATTTT
CSVEDQAGPGNTIYF
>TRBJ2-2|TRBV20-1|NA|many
TGCAGTGCTAGTAGGGGACACTCGAACACCGGGGAGCTGTTTTTT
CSASRGHSNTGELFF
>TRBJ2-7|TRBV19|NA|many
TGTGCCAGTAGTATAGATTTCGGCAACTACGAGCAGTACTTC
CASSIDFGNYEQYF
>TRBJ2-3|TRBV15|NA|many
TGTGCCACCAGCAGAGATAGGGCAGGCCCCACAGATACGCAGTATTTT
CATSRDRAGPTDTQYF
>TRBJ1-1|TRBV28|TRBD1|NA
TGTGCCAGCAGTTTCCTCGACAGGGTGAACACTGAAGCTTTCTTT
CASSFLDRVNTEAFF
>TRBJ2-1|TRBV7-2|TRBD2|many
TGTGCCAGCAGATATGCGGGACTAGCGGGGGGAGAGCAGTTCTTC
CASRYAGLAGGEQFF
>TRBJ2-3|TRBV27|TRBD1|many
TGTGCCAGCAGTTTAGAGGGGGCGAGGAATACGCAGTATTTT
CASSLEGARNTQYF
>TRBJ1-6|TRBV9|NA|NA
TGTGCCAGCAGCGAGGGAGGGCGGACAGCTTATAATTCACCCCTCCACTTT
CASSEGGRTAYNSPLHF
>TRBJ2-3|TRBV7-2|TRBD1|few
TGTGCCAGCAGGTTACAAGGGGGCAGTATTTTAGATACGCAGTATTTT
CASRLQGGSILDTQYF
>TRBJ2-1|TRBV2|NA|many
TGTGCCAGCAGTGGAGGACAGAGCGGTGAGCAGTTCTTC
CASSGGQSGEQFF
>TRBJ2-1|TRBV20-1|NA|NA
TGCAGTGCTAGAGGGAAACGGCTGGGTGAGCAGTTCTTC
CSARGKRLGEQFF
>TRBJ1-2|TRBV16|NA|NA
TGTGCCAGCAGCCAATCAATGATGCGTGACACTGGCTACACCTTC
CASSQSMMRDTGYTF
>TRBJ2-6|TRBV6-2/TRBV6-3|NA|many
TGTGCCAGCATTTTCGGGGGTGTCTCTGGGGCCAACGTCCTGACTTTC
CASIFGGVSGANVLTF
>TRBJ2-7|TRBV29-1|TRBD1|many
TGCAGCGTTGTGGACAGGGCAGACTACGAGCAGTACTTC
CSVVDRADYEQYF
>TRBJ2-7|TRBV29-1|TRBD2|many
TGCAGCGCCACTAGCGGAACCTACGAGCAGTACTTC
CSATSGTYEQYF
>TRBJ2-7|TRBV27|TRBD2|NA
TGTGCCAGCAGTCCCGGACTAGCGGGAAGGAAGCACGAGCAGTACTTC
CASSPGLAGRKHEQYF
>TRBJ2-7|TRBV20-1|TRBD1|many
TGCAGTGCTAGGGGACCGGGACAGTCTACCTACGAGCAGTACTTC
CSARGPGQSTYEQYF
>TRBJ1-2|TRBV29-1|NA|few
TGCAGCGTTGGCAGGGCAGGTCCTAATGGCTACACCTTC
CSVGRAGPNGYTF
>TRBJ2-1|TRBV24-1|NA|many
TGTGCCATCGGGACGGAGATTTACAATGAGCAGTTCTTC
CAIGTEIYNEQFF
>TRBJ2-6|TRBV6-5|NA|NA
TGTGCCAGCAGTTACTTTCTTCTGGACTTGACATCCGGGGCCAACGTCCTGACTTTC
CASSYFLLDLTSGANVLTF
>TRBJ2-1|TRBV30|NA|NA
TGTGCCTGGAGTGAGGAGACACCTTACAATGAGCAGTTCTTC
CAWSEETPYNEQFF
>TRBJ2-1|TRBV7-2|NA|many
TGTGCCAGCAGCGGAGGCCGGGGCTCCTACAATGAGCAGTTCTTC
CASSGGRGSYNEQFF
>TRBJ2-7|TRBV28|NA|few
TGTGCCAGCACCCCAGCACAGGGCGGCGAGCAGTACTTC
CASTPAQGGEQYF
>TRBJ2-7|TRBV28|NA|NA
TGTGCCAGCAGTTGGACAGCCCCCTACGAGCAGTACTTC
CASSWTAPYEQYF
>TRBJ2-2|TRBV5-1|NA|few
TGCGCCAGCAGCCCGGAGAGGGCAGGCACCGGGGAGCTGTTTTTT
CASSPERAGTGELFF
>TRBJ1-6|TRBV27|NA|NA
TGTGCCAGCAGTTTATCGGGGCGGGCGAGAAATTCACCCCTCCACTTT
CASSLSGRARNSPLHF
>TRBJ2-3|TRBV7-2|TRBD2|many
TGTGCCAGCAGCTTAAGGTGGCGGGAGGCCCCCGCAGATACGCAGTATTTT
CASSLRWREAPADTQYF
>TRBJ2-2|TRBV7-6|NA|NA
TGTGCCAGCAGCTTAGTCAGCCCCGGGGAGCTGTTTTTT
CASSLVSPGELFF
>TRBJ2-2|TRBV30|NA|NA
TGTGCCTGGAGAAGCAGTGGGGGAGGGGAGCTGTTTTTT
CAWRSSGGGELFF
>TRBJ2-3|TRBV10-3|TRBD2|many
TGTGCCACCTCAGGGACTAGCGGCAACACAGATACGCAGTATTTT
CATSGTSGNTDTQYF